Following are 7 T cell receptor beta chains from one sample sequenced in a study of CD8 T cells in Susac syndrome. Random hexamers primed reverse transcription of about 0.5 to 1 ug RNA. TCRdb analysed the immunoSEQ multiplex PCR reads with MiXCR anew, one entry per CDR3 protein. Counted here are some 150,000 distinct CDR3 sequences, roughly 96% occurring once; the ten biggest clones make up 0.15%. The sequencing input was CD8+ T cells from PBMCs. These receptors all come from a human donor with multiple sclerosis.

This clonotype was detected once. The rearrangement links TRBV7-6 to TRBJ2-1; no firm D call. CDR1 is SGHVS and CDR2 is FNYEAQ in the germline V gene. The CDR3 totals 15 residues. Trimming took off 4 bases at V and 0 bases at J, with 10 bases between the two ends. CDR3 amino acids: CASSYTDSSYNEQFF. In nucleotides, the CDR3 is TGTGCCAGCAGCTACACCGACTCCTCCTACAATGAGCAGTTCTTC. The full variable domain, completed using reference TRBV7-6 and TRBJ2-1, is GAGVSQSPRYKVTKRGQDVALRCDPISGHVSLYWYRQALGQGPEFLTYFNYEAQQDKSGLPNDRFSAERPEGSISTLTIQRTEQRDSAMYRCASSYTDSSYNEQFFGPGTRLTVL.

The V call is TRBV5-4, the J call TRBJ2-1; D may be TRBD1 (6 bases). In germline, CDR1 is SGHNT, CDR2 YYREEE (reference sequence). The CDR3 extends over 15 amino acids. Trimming took off 4 bases at V and 0 bases at J, with 11 bases between the two ends. CDR3 DNA: TGTGCCAGCAGCACGGGACACCGCTCCTACAATGAGCAGTTCTTC. It encodes CASSTGHRSYNEQFF.

This chain uses TRBV19 with TRBJ1-2; D remains unclear. V lost 7 bases and J lost 4, with 13 bases in between. The CDR3 totals 13 residues. The V gene's germline CDR1 is LNHDA and CDR2 SQIVND (reference sequence). The CDR3 is CASTATGGYGYTF. The CDR3, as DNA: TGTGCCAGTACCGCGACGGGAGGCTATGGCTACACCTTC.

The chain combines TRBV11-2 with TRBJ2-1, with TRBD2 matching 9 bases. Trimming cost V 6 bases and J 4 bases; bases outside gene matches: 4. The CDR3 sequence is 14 residues long. Germline V gene data show CDR1 as SGHAT and CDR2 as FQNNGV. The CDR3 DNA follows: TGTGCCAGCAGGATTAGCGGGGGTTACAATGAGCAGTTCTTC. It translates to CASRISGGYNEQFF.

The J gene is TRBJ2-7, the V gene TRBV28; weak D call: TRBD1 (5 bases). V lost 6 bases and J lost 2, with 17 bases in between. The CDR3 extends over 15 amino acids. In germline, CDR1 is MDHEN, CDR2 SYDVKM. CDR3 in amino acids: CASSPLRQLPYEQYF. The CDR3 coding sequence is TGTGCCAGCAGCCCACTCAGACAGTTGCCCTACGAGCAGTACTTC. Filled out from reference TRBV28 and TRBJ2-7, the complete variable domain reads DVKVTQSSRYLVKRTGEKVFLECVQDMDHENMFWYRQDPGLGLRLIYFSYDVKMKEKGDIPEGYSVSREKKERFSLILESASTNQTSMYLCASSPLRQLPYEQYFGPGTRLTVT.

Concerning this clonotype itself: Compared with germline, one end of the junction differs, possibly owing to a read error. The rearrangement links TRBV29-1 to TRBJ1-1; perhaps TRBD1 as D (6 bases). The CDR3 spans 15 residues. Germline lookup yields CDR1 SQVTM and CDR2 ANQGSEA. The CDR3 bases are TGCAGCGTTGAAGGGGACCCCGACAGGAACACTGAAGTTTTCTTT. This translates into CSVEGDPDRNTEVFF.

This clonotype came up once. The chain couples TRBV29-1 to TRBJ2-1; 7 bases match TRBD1. CDR1 is SQVTM and CDR2 is ANQGSEA in the germline V gene. V shed 5 bases, J shed 7 bases, and the junction held 11 bases outside the gene matches. This CDR3 has 14 residues. The CDR3 region is CSVTPTFRGNEQFF. CDR3 sequence (DNA): TGCAGCGTTACGCCGACTTTCAGGGGGAATGAGCAGTTCTTC.